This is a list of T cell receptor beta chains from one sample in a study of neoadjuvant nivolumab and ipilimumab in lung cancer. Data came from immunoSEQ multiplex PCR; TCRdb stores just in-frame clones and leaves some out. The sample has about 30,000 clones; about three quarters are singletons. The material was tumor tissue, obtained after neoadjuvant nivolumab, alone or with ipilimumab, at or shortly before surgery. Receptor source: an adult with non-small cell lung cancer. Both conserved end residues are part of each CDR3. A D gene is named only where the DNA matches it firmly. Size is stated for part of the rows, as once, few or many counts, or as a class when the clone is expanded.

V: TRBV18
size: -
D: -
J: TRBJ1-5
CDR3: CASSPSLDQPQHF
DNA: TGTGCCAGCTCACCAAGTTTGGATCAGCCCCAGCATTTT

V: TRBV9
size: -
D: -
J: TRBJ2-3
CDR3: CASSVDFSTDTQYF
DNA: TGTGCCAGCAGCGTAGACTTCAGCACAGATACGCAGTATTTT

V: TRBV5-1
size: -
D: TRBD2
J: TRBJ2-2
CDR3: CASSLRTSGDTGELFF
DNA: TGCGCCAGCAGCCTAAGGACTAGCGGGGACACCGGGGAGCTGTTTTTT

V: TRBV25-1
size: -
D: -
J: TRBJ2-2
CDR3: CASSEFVTTNTGELFF
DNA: TGTGCCAGCAGTGAATTCGTGACAACGAACACCGGGGAGCTGTTTTTT

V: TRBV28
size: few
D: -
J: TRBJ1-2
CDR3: CASSLEEGGSYGYTF
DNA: TGTGCCAGCAGTTTAGAGGAAGGGGGGAGCTATGGCTACACCTTC

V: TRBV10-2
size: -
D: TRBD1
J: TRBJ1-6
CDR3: CASSGQGKNSPLHF
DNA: TGCGCCAGCAGTGGACAGGGGAAGAATTCACCCCTCCACTTT

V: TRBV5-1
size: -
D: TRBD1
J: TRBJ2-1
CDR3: CASSFRPGQDNNEQFF
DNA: TGCGCCAGCAGCTTCCGACCGGGACAGGATAACAATGAGCAGTTCTTC

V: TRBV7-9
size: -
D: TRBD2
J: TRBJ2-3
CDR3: CASSSRLADTQYF
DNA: TGTGCCAGCAGCTCGAGACTAGCGGATACGCAGTATTTT

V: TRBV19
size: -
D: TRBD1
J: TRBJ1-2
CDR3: CASSPGQAYGYTF
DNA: TGTGCCAGTAGTCCGGGACAGGCTTATGGCTACACCTTC

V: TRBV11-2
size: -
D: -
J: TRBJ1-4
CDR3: CASSIGDATNEKLFF
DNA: TGTGCCAGCAGCATAGGAGATGCAACTAATGAAAAACTGTTTTTT

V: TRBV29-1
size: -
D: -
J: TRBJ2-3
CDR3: CSVAGTVNTDTQYF
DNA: TGCAGCGTGGCAGGAACAGTGAACACAGATACGCAGTATTTT

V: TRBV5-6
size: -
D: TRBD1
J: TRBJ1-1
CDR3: CASSYDQGAFNTEAFF
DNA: TGTGCCAGCAGCTATGACCAGGGGGCTTTTAACACTGAAGCTTTCTTT

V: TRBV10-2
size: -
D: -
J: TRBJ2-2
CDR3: CASTGAQGHTGELFF
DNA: TGCGCCAGCACGGGCGCCCAGGGACACACCGGGGAGCTGTTTTTT

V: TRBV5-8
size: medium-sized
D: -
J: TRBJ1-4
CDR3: CASSHGRRDEKLFF
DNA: TGTGCCAGCAGCCATGGCAGGCGCGATGAAAAACTGTTTTTT

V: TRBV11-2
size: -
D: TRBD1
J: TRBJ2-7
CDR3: CASSLSPGTGTLYEQYF
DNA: TGTGCCAGCAGCTTGTCACCCGGGACAGGGACTCTCTACGAGCAGTACTTC

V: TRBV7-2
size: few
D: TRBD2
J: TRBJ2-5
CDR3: CASRGRAGETQYF
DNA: TGTGCCAGCAGAGGGAGGGCCGGAGAGACCCAGTACTTC

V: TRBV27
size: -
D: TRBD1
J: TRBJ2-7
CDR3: CASSFRRTGILHEQYF
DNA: TGTGCCAGCAGTTTCCGCCGGACAGGGATACTCCACGAGCAGTACTTC

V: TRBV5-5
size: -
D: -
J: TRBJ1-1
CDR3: CASSLPGQDEAFF
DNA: TGTGCCAGCAGCTTGCCAGGACAAGATGAAGCTTTCTTT

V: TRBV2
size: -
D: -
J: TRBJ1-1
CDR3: CARGRRNTEAFF
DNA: TGTGCCAGGGGACGGCGGAACACTGAAGCTTTCTTT

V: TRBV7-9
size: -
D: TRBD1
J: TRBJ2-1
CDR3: CASSLGQGSRNEQFF
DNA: TGTGCCAGCAGCTTAGGACAGGGATCTCGCAATGAGCAGTTCTTC

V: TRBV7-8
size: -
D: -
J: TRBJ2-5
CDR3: CASSLTVPSETQYF
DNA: TGTGCCAGCAGCTTAACGGTACCGTCAGAGACCCAGTACTTC

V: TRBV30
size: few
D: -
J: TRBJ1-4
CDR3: CAWRDRGEKLFF
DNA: TGTGCCTGGAGGGATCGTGGGGAAAAACTGTTTTTT

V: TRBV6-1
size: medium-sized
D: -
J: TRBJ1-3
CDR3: CASSEWGTTSGNTIYF
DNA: TGTGCCAGCAGTGAGTGGGGGACGACCTCTGGAAACACCATATATTTT

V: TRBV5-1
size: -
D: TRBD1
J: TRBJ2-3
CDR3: CASSLLGTGTDTQYF
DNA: TGCGCCAGCAGCTTGTTGGGGACAGGGACAGATACGCAGTATTTT

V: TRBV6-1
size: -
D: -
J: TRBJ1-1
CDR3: CASSDTVAANTEAFF
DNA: TGTGCCAGCAGTGATACAGTAGCGGCGAACACTGAAGCTTTCTTT

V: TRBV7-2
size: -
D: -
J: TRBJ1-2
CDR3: CASSLVSGGGYYGYTF
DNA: TGTGCCAGCAGCTTAGTTTCCGGGGGCGGTTACTATGGCTACACCTTC

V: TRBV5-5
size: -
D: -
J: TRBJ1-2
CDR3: CASSLHRANYGYTF
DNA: TGTGCCAGCAGCTTGCACAGGGCTAACTATGGCTACACCTTC

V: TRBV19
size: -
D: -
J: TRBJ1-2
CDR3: CASKRDGGYYGYTF
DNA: TGTGCCAGTAAGAGGGACGGGGGTTACTATGGCTACACCTTC

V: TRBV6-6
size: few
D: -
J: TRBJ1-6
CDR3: CASSPRGVDSNSPLHF
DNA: TGTGCCAGCAGTCCGAGGGGGGTGGATTCCAATTCACCCCTCCACTTT

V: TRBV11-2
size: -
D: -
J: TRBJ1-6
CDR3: CASSLGGVSYNSPLHF
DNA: TGTGCCAGCAGCTTAGGGGGCGTCTCCTATAATTCACCCCTCCACTTT

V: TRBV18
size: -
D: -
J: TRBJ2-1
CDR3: CASSPSPMSSYNEQFF
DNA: TGTGCCAGCTCACCAAGCCCCATGAGCTCCTACAATGAGCAGTTCTTC

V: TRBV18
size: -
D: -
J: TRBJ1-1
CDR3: CASSPTSGWGVGNTEAFF
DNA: TGTGCCAGCTCACCAACGAGCGGTTGGGGTGTCGGGAACACTGAAGCTTTCTTT

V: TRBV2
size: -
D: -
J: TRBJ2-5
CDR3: CASRDDEETQYF
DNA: TGTGCCAGCCGGGACGACGAAGAGACCCAGTACTTC

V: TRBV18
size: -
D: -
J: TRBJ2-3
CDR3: CASSPPQGRTDTQYF
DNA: TGTGCCAGCTCACCTCCACAGGGTAGGACAGATACGCAGTATTTT

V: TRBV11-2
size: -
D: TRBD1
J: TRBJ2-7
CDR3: CASSSGTGRSYEQYF
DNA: TGTGCCAGCAGCTCCGGGACAGGCCGGTCCTACGAGCAGTACTTC

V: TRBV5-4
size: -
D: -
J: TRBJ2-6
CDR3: CASSLPESGANVLTF
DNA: TGTGCCAGCAGCTTGCCGGAGTCTGGGGCCAACGTCCTGACTTTC

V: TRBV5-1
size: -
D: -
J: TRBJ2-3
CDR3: CASSLDGGYTDTQYF
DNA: TGCGCCAGCAGCTTGGATGGGGGGTACACAGATACGCAGTATTTT

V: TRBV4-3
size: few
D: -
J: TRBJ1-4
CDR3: CASSQDARAGAGEKLFF
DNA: TGCGCCAGCAGCCAAGATGCCCGGGCGGGGGCAGGAGAAAAACTGTTTTTT

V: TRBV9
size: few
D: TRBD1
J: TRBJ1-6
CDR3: CASAGTGNSPLHF
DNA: TGTGCCAGTGCCGGGACAGGGAATTCACCCCTCCACTTT

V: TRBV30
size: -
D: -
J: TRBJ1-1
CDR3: CAWYVLSRGDTEAFF
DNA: TGTGCCTGGTATGTTCTATCACGGGGGGACACTGAAGCTTTCTTT

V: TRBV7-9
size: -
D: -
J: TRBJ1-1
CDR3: CASSLGGMNTEAFF
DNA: TGTGCCAGCAGCTTAGGGGGAATGAACACTGAAGCTTTCTTT

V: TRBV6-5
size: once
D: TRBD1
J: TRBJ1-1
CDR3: CASSKTGGMNTEAFF
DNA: TGTGCCAGCAGTAAGACAGGGGGAATGAACACTGAAGCTTTCTTT

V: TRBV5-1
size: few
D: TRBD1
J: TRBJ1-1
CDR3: CASSLGTGVINTEAFF
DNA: TGCGCCAGCAGCTTAGGGACAGGGGTAATCAACACTGAAGCTTTCTTT

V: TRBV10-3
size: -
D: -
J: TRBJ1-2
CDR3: CAISENGGGYGYTF
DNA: TGTGCCATCAGTGAGAACGGGGGGGGATATGGCTACACCTTC

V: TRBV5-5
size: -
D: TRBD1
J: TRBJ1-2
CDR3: CASSLAPEDRVRYRGYTF
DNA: TGTGCCAGCAGCTTGGCCCCGGAGGACAGGGTTAGATATCGGGGCTACACCTTC

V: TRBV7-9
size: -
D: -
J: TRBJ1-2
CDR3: CASSSSRQVNYGYTF
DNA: TGTGCCAGCAGTTCCTCCCGACAGGTTAACTATGGCTACACCTTC

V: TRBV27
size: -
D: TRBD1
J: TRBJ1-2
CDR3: CASSPTGVVYGYTF
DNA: TGTGCCAGCAGTCCTACAGGGGTTGTCTATGGCTACACCTTC

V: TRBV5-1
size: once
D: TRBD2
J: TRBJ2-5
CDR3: CASSTGQRGGETQYF
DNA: TGCGCCAGCAGCACCGGGCAGCGGGGCGGTGAGACCCAGTACTTC

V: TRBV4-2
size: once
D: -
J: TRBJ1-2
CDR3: CASSQDADGYTF
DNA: TGTGCCAGCAGCCAAGATGCCGACGGCTACACCTTC

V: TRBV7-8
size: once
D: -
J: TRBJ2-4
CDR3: CASSLGTGNIQYF
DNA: TGTGCCAGCAGCTTAGGTACAGGAAACATTCAGTACTTC

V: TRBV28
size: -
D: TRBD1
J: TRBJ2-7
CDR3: CASSLAGGYEQYF
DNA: TGTGCCAGCAGTTTGGCAGGGGGCTACGAGCAGTACTTC

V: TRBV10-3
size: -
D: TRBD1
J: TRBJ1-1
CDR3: CAIRWTGEYTEAFF
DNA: TGTGCCATCAGGTGGACAGGGGAGTACACTGAAGCTTTCTTT

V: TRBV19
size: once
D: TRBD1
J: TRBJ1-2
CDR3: CAIPTPDRDSLHGYTF
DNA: TGTGCCATCCCCACTCCAGACAGGGACTCCCTCCATGGCTACACCTTC